The 16 T cell receptor beta chains below were found in one sample sequenced in a study of high-grade serous ovarian cancer treatment subgroups. Tumor samples were obtained before definitive surgery or chemotherapy. Some clones are missing from TCRdb's copy, which holds only in-frame ones; the method was immunoSEQ multiplex PCR. The data show about 4,400 clones, approximately 70% seen once. The specimen was tumor tissue. The receptors here all came from a human donor with high-grade serous ovarian cancer.

This chain connects TRBV6-1 to TRBJ2-7, with 9 bases aligning to TRBD2. Germline-derived CDR1 and CDR2 are MNHNS and SASEGT. The V and J ends lost 4 bases and 2 bases, in that order; junction bases with no gene match: 6. This CDR3 comprises 15 residues. The CDR3: CASSAIAGEAYEQYV. DNA of the CDR3: TGTGCCAGCAGTGCCATAGCGGGGGAAGCCTACGAGCAGTACGTC.

The rearrangement links TRBV21-1 to TRBJ2-7. TRBV21-1 is deemed a pseudogene. The CDR3 loop spans 13 amino acids. CDR3 amino acids: CASRLHVLDEQYF. The CDR3 bases are TGTGCCAGCAGGCTACACGTGTTAGACGAGCAGTACTTC.

The genes are TRBV5-5 and TRBJ2-2, with D perhaps TRBD2 (6 bases). Trimming took off 3 bases at V and 3 bases at J, with 15 bases between the two ends. CDR3 size: 16 residues. The germline gives CDR1 SGHKS, CDR2 YYEKEE (reference sequence). The CDR3 reads CASSSRGGADTGELFF. The CDR3 DNA sequence: TGTGCCAGCAGCTCCCGAGGCGGGGCAGACACCGGGGAGCTGTTTTTT.

The CDR3 nucleotides are TGTGCCAGCAGTTTAAGTTCGATTATGAGAGGAAACACCATATATTTT. It is translated as CASSLSSIMRGNTIYF. This chain uses TRBV28 with TRBJ1-3, with D hard to call. Germline V gives CDR1 MDHEN, CDR2 SYDVKM. V was clipped by 2 bases and J by 4 bases, with 15 bases between them. The CDR3 covers 16 residues.

This clone was observed a few times. This chain links TRBV6-4 with TRBJ1-6; D gene ambiguous. The germline V gene has CDR1 MRHNA and CDR2 SNTAGT. The CDR3 consists of 13 residues. The V end was cut by 5 bases, the J end by 6 bases, with 8 bases between. In nucleotides, the CDR3 is TGTGCCAGCAGTACCGAAATTAATTCACCCCTCCACTTT. It codes for CASSTEINSPLHF.

V is TRBV11-2 and J is TRBJ1-4; TRBD1 matches at 7 bases. V gave up 8 bases and J gave up 7 bases; unmatched junction bases: 10. The CDR3 extends over 14 amino acids. CDR1 is SGHAT, CDR2 FQNNGV, per germline. CDR3 DNA: TGTGCCAGCGCACCTAACAGGGGACGTGAAAAACTGTTTTTT. This encodes CASAPNRGREKLFF.

The genes are TRBV19 and TRBJ1-1, with a tentative D call TRBD1 (5 bases). The V gene's germline CDR1 is LNHDA and CDR2 SQIVND (reference sequence). The CDR3 covers 14 residues. V lost 1 base to trimming and J lost 6 bases, with 12 bases between them. The CDR3 here is CASSIGGGVAEAFF. The CDR3 DNA follows: TGTGCCAGTAGTATAGGCGGGGGGGTAGCTGAAGCTTTCTTT.

The chain is built from TRBV28 and TRBJ1-1, with D perhaps TRBD1 (6 bases). The germline V and J ends were trimmed by 9 bases and 1 base, with 18 bases remaining between them. Per germline, CDR1 MDHEN and CDR2 SYDVKM. CDR3 length equals 15 residues. The CDR3 DNA reads as TGTGCCAGTTCGAGGGGGGGAGAACAGAACACTGAAGCTTTCTTT. Its translation: CASSRGGEQNTEAFF.

This clone occurred once. This chain joins TRBV5-6 and TRBJ1-4; tentative D call: TRBD1 (5 bases). CDR3 length: 13 residues. Germline V gives CDR1 SGHDT, CDR2 YYEEEE. V gave up 0 bases and J gave up 8 bases, with 8 bases separating them. The CDR3 DNA reads TGTGCCAGCAGCTTGGTGCAGGGCGAAAAACTGTTTTTT. This codes for CASSLVQGEKLFF.

The chain couples TRBV27 to TRBJ1-1; possibly TRBD1 for D (5 bases). The germline V and J ends were trimmed by 0 bases and 4 bases, with 12 bases remaining between them. The length of the CDR3 is 15 residues. Germline V gene data show CDR1 as MNHEY and CDR2 as SMNVEV (reference sequence). CDR3 coding DNA: TGTGCCAGCAGTTTATCGAGGAGGGGAGGCACTGAAGCTTTCTTT. Residues: CASSLSRRGGTEAFF.

This clone showed up just once. This rearrangement joins TRBV15 to TRBJ2-2, with TRBD2 matching over 9 bases. The CDR3 sequence is 16 residues long. Germline loops: CDR1 LNHNV, CDR2 YYDKDF (reference sequence). Germline trimming cut 0 bases from V and 2 bases from J; bases unmatched to any gene: 1. DNA of the CDR3: TGTGCCACCAGCAGAGAAGCGGGGGGAAACACCGGGGAGCTGTTTTTT. Protein sequence: CATSREAGGNTGELFF.

The rearrangement links TRBV7-9 to TRBJ2-1; D ambiguous. From germline, CDR1 is SEHNR and CDR2 FQNEAQ (reference sequence). There are 12 residues in the CDR3. V lost 5 bases, J lost 9 bases, and 11 bases lay in between. CDR3 amino acids: CASSAPTREQFF. The CDR3 DNA reads as TGTGCCAGCAGCGCTCCCACCCGTGAGCAGTTCTTC.

The chain combines TRBV6-4 with TRBJ2-1; 10 bases fit TRBD1. CDR1 is MRHNA, CDR2 SNTAGT, per germline. The ends lost 4 bases at V and 8 bases at J; junction bases unmatched: 8. CDR3 length equals 15 residues. In DNA form, the CDR3 reads TGTGCCAGCAGTGCAAGGGACAGGGGAAGCGATGAGCAGTTCTTC. Translated: CASSARDRGSDEQFF.

This chain joins TRBV5-5 and TRBJ2-1, with no clear D. CDR3 length equals 16 residues. CDR1 and CDR2 (germline): SGHKS, YYEKEE (reference sequence). Trimming removed 5 bases from V and 1 base from J, with 16 bases in between. CDR3 in DNA: TGTGCCAGCAGGCGTGGTGAAGCCCCGTCCTACAATGAGCAGTTCTTC. As protein: CASRRGEAPSYNEQFF.

In this sample, this clone turned up a few times. The chain joins TRBV7-8 to TRBJ2-5; D gene ambiguous. CDR3 length equals 16 residues. Germline-derived CDR1 and CDR2 are SGHVS and FQNEAQ. Trimming removed 5 bases at V and 3 bases at J, with 19 bases between. CDR3 amino acids: CASSRPPMRHEETQYF. The CDR3 nucleotides are TGTGCCAGCAGCCGCCCCCCTATGCGGCACGAAGAGACCCAGTACTTC.

The chain couples TRBV7-9 to TRBJ2-5; D is uncertain. Germline V gives CDR1 SEHNR, CDR2 FQNEAQ (reference sequence). The CDR3 runs to 13 residues. Trimming removed 3 bases from V and 7 bases from J, with 12 bases in between. The CDR3 DNA sequence: TGTGCCAGCAGCTTGGGCGGTCAAAGGACCCAGTACTTC. Translating it yields CASSLGGQRTQYF.